This record covers a single T cell receptor beta chain. Its specificity is unknown. The data were taken from a study of T cell responses to AZD1222 COVID-19 vaccine. Study background: Timing groups of about 4 and about 12 weeks for second doses were pooled.

Clones were read by immunoSEQ multiplex PCR, and TCRdb kept only the in-frame ones, dropping some. The sample lists under 200,000 clones; 80% to 95% were seen once. Study findings and constraints: Donors were largely white British and mainly female; clonal diversity was possibly underestimated.

The clonotype originates from an adult in good health. This specimen consisted of peripheral blood, obtained on day 0 of AZD1222 vaccination.

The CDR3: CASSSVLVRGSPLHF. Written as DNA, the CDR3 is TGTGCCAGCAGCTCTGTGTTGGTACGGGGGTCACCCCTCCACTTT. The rearrangement joins TRBV7-4 to TRBJ1-6, with a weak D call TRBD1 (5 bases). CDR1 is SGHVT, CDR2 SQSDAQ, per germline. The CDR3 has 15 amino acids. The V end was cut by 4 bases, the J end by 10 bases, with 17 bases between.